In its sample, the clone carrying this T cell receptor beta chain was seen a few times. The antigen is undetermined. This sample stems from a study of T cells in localized non-small cell lung cancer. Clones were read by immunoSEQ multiplex PCR, and TCRdb kept only the in-frame ones, dropping some. The sample lists 25,000 to 35,000 clones; 65% to 85% were seen once. Study results and limitations: Those with higher blood T cell density had longer overall survival. In adjacent lung, a median around 57 of the top 100 tumor clones were found. Measurement of T cell clonality placed uninvolved adjacent lung highest, above the level in tumor.

The sample was peripheral blood mononuclear cells, taken before any cancer treatment. The TCR was taken from a man aged 35-69 years with stage III lung adenocarcinoma.

For the CDR3, the DNA is TGTGCCAGCAGAAGGGGGTCAACCAGCTCCTACGAGCAGTACTTC. Amino acids: CASRRGSTSSYEQYF. The chain employs TRBV27 and TRBJ2-7; possibly TRBD1 for D (6 bases). The CDR3 sequence is 15 residues long. The germline gives CDR1 MNHEY, CDR2 SMNVEV (reference sequence). Deletions cut 6 bases from V and 0 bases from J, with 15 bases between.